Below are 12 T cell receptor beta chains sequenced from a single sample in a study of beta chain features in type 1 diabetes. Study-wide results and caveats: A moderate, significant TCRB CDR3 shortening appeared in type 1 diabetes across four CD4+ subsets.

The antigens for these receptors are not known. Of the isolated RNA, all was reverse transcribed, and so the sequenced material was expressed TCRB transcripts. Only in-frame clones appear in the TCRdb table, and some are missing; sequencing was by immunoSEQ multiplex PCR. The sample shows around 240,000 clones, 16% of them seen only once. The sample was naive CD4+ T cells from blood. The source of these receptors is a man aged 25 to 40 with type 1 diabetes.

This clone was counted between two and nine times. This rearrangement joins TRBV5-1 to TRBJ2-1; 8 bases line up with TRBD2. The CDR3 contains 15 residues. J was trimmed by 7 bases and V by 0 bases; bases with no gene match: 6. Per germline, CDR1 SGHRS and CDR2 YFSETQ. CDR3 DNA sequence: TGCGCCAGCAGCTTGGGGTCCAGCGGGAGTAATGAGCAGTTCTTC. Translated: CASSLGSSGSNEQFF.

This clone was counted a few times. The rearrangement links TRBV18 to TRBJ2-7, with TRBD2 matching over 8 bases. V shed 3 bases and J 0 bases; nucleotides not matched to a gene: 1. The CDR3 has 14 residues. The V gene's germline CDR1 is KGHSH and CDR2 LQKENI. In nucleotides, the CDR3 is TGTGCCAGCTCACCGCTAGCGGGCTCCTACGAGCAGTACTTC. Translated: CASSPLAGSYEQYF.

V usage is TRBV25-1 and J usage is TRBJ2-7, with a tentative D call TRBD2 (5 bases). In germline, CDR1 is MGHDK, CDR2 SYGVNS. The V end lost 3 bases, the J end lost 2 bases, and 11 bases lay between the germline ends. The CDR3 is 14 residues long. Written as DNA, the CDR3 is TGTGCCAGCAGTGACGACGCGGGTACCTACGAGCAGTACTTC. This gives the protein CASSDDAGTYEQYF.

This clone was counted between two and nine times. The chain uses TRBV7-2 and TRBJ1-1, with D unclear. Trimming took 4 bases from V and 4 from J, leaving 7 bases between them. The CDR3 is 12 residues long. Germline CDR1 reads SGHTA; CDR2 reads FQGNSA. CDR3 coding DNA: TGTGCCAGCAGCTCAGCGGGCACTGAAGCTTTCTTT. Residues: CASSSAGTEAFF.

The V call is TRBV25-1, the J call TRBJ2-6, with D hard to call. CDR3 size: 17 residues. The V end lost 2 bases, the J end lost 0 bases, and 11 bases lay between the germline ends. From germline, CDR1 is MGHDK and CDR2 SYGVNS. The CDR3: CASSENSGSSGANVLTF. The DNA for the CDR3 is TGTGCCAGCAGTGAAAACAGTGGGTCCTCTGGGGCCAACGTCCTGACTTTC.

The gene calls are TRBV7-2 and TRBJ2-1; 11 bases are a match to TRBD2. CDR1 is SGHTA and CDR2 is FQGNSA in the germline V gene. V lost 3 bases and J lost 7; bases outside the gene matches: 5. CDR3 length: 15 residues. As DNA, the CDR3 is TGTGCCAGCAGCTTTACTAGCGGGAGTGGAAATGAGCAGTTCTTC. It specifies CASSFTSGSGNEQFF.

The chain uses TRBV6-1 and TRBJ2-7; no reliable D call. The germline gives CDR1 MNHNS, CDR2 SASEGT. The V end was cut by 6 bases, the J end by 4 bases, with 16 bases between. This CDR3 comprises 14 residues. CDR3 sequence: CASSGRTVRYEQYF. The DNA for the CDR3 is TGTGCCAGCAGCGGACGGACGGTGAGGTACGAGCAGTACTTC.

In its sample, this clone was seen a few times. The chain recombines TRBV4-3 with TRBJ2-7; 9 bases align to TRBD1. The J segment lost 2 bases and the V segment lost 3 bases, leaving 11 bases of the junction unmatched. CDR1 and CDR2 (germline): LGHNA, YSLEER. The CDR3 is 17 residues long. CDR3 residues: CASSQNSGTGYTYEQYF. The CDR3 region has the DNA TGCGCCAGCAGCCAGAACTCTGGGACAGGGTACACCTACGAGCAGTACTTC.

This clone showed up just a few times. This sequence joins TRBV5-1 and TRBJ2-7; D is ambiguous. The germline V gene has CDR1 SGHRS and CDR2 YFSETQ. The CDR3 runs to 14 residues. V lost 4 bases and J lost 2, with 13 bases in between. CDR3 in amino acids: CASSGASGTYEQYF. The CDR3, as DNA: TGCGCCAGCAGCGGCGCCAGTGGAACCTACGAGCAGTACTTC.

The CDR3 region is CASSQDRGQNEKLFF. CDR3 DNA: TGCGCCAGCAGCCAAGATCGGGGACAGAATGAAAAACTGTTTTTT. J is TRBJ1-4 and V is TRBV4-3; the match to TRBD1 covers 7 bases. The germline V gene encodes CDR1 LGHNA and CDR2 YSLEER. This CDR3 spans 15 amino acids. Germline trimming cut 0 bases from V and 5 bases from J; bases unmatched to any gene: 3.

The chain has TRBV14 and TRBJ2-1, with 11 bases identical to TRBD2. The germline V gene encodes CDR1 SGHDN and CDR2 FVKESK. This CDR3 is built from 16 residues. The V segment lost 4 bases and the J segment 6 bases; nucleotides outside the gene matches: 8. The CDR3 loop reads CASSPLGSGRANEQFF. DNA for the CDR3: TGTGCCAGCAGCCCCCTAGGTAGCGGGAGGGCCAATGAGCAGTTCTTC.

This clone was seen more than once but under ten times. The chain recombines TRBV23-1 with TRBJ2-3; D is possibly TRBD1 or TRBD2 (5 bases each). TRBV23-1 is recorded as an ORF, its role being uncertain. V was cut by 1 base and J by 3 bases, with 11 bases left in between. The CDR3 has 15 residues. In DNA, the CDR3 is TGCGCCAGCAGTCAATGTGAGAGGGGAACAGATACGCAGTATTTT. This translates into CASSQCERGTDTQYF.